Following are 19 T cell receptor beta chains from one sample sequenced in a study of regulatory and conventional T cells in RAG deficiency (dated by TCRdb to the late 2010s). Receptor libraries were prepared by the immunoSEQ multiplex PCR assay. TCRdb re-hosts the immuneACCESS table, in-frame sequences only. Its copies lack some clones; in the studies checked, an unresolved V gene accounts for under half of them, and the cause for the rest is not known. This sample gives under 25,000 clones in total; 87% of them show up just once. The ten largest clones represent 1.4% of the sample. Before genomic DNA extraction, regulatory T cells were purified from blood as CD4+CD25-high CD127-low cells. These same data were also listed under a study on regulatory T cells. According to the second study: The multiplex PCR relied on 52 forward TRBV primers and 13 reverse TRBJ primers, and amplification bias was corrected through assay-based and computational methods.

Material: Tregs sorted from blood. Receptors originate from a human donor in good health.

The chain's CDR3 is CASSPKDGYEQYF. CDR3 DNA sequence: TGTGCCAGCTCACCGAAGGACGGTTACGAGCAGTACTTC. This chain links TRBV18 with TRBJ2-7, with D unclear. Germline values: CDR1 KGHSH, CDR2 LQKENI. Trimming left V 3 bases short and J 4 bases short, with 10 bases between. The CDR3 has 13 residues.

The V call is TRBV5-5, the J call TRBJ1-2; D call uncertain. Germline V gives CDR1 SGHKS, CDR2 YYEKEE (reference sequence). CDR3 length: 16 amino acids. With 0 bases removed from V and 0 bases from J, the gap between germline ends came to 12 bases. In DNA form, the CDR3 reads TGTGCCAGCAGCTTGGTAGTCCCCCCAGCTAACTATGGCTACACCTTC. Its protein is CASSLVVPPANYGYTF.

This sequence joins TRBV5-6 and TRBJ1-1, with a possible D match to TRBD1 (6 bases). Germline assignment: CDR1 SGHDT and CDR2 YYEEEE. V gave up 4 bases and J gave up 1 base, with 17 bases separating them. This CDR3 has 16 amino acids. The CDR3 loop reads CASSSPYRERNTEAFF. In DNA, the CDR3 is TGTGCCAGCAGCAGCCCGTACAGGGAAAGGAACACTGAAGCTTTCTTT.

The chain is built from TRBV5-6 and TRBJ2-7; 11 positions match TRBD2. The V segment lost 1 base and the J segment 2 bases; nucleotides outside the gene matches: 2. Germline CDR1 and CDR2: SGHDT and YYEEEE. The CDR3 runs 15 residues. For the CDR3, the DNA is TGTGCCAGCAGCTTGCATAGCGGGGGGGCCTACGAGCAGTACTTC. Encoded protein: CASSLHSGGAYEQYF.

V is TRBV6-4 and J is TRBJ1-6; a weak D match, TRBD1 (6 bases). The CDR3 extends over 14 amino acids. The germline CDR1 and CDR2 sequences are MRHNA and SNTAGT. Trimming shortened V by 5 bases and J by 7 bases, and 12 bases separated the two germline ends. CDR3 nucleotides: TGTGCCAGCAGTCCGTTAGGGACAAATTCACCCCTCCACTTT. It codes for CASSPLGTNSPLHF.

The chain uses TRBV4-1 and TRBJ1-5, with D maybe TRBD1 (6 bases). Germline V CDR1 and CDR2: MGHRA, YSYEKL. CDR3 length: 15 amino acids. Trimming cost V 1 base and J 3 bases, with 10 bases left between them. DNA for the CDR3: TGCGCCAGCAGCCAAGCCAGGGGACCCAATCAGCCCCAGCATTTT. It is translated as CASSQARGPNQPQHF.

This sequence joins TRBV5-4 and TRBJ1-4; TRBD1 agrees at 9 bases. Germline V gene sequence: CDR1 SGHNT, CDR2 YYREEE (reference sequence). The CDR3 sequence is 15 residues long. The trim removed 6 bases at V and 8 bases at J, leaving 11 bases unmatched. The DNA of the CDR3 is TGTGCCAGCAACTTCGGGGGACAGGGTGGCGAAAAACTGTTTTTT. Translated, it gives CASNFGGQGGEKLFF.

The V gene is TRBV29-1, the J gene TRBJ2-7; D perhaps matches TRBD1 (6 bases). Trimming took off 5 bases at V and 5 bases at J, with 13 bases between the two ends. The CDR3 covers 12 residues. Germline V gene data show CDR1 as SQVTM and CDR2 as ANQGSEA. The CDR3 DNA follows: TGCAGCGTTCTTGGGGGCTTTAACGAGCAGTACTTC. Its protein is CSVLGGFNEQYF.

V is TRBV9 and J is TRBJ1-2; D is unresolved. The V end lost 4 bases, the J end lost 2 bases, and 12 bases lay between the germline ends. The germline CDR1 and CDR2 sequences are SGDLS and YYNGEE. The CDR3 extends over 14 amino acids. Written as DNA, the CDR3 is TGTGCCAGCAGCCCAGGTAGTTCGAACTATGGCTACACCTTC. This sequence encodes CASSPGSSNYGYTF.

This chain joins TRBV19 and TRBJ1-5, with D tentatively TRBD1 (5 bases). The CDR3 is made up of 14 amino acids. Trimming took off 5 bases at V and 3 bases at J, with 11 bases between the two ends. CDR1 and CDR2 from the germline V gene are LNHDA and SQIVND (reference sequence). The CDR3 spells CASSYWGDNQPQHF. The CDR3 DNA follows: TGTGCCAGTAGTTATTGGGGGGACAATCAGCCCCAGCATTTT.

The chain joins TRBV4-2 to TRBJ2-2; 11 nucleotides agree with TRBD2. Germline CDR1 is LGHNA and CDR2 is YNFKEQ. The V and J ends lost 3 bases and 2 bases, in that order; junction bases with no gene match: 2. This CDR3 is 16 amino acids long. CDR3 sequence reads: CASSQGTSGNTGELFF. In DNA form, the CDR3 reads TGTGCCAGCAGCCAGGGGACTAGCGGAAACACCGGGGAGCTGTTTTTT.

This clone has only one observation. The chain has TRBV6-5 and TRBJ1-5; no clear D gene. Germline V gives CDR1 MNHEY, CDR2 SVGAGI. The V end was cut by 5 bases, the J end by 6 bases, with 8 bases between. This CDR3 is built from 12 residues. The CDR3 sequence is CASSPRGQPQHF. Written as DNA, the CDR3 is TGTGCCAGCAGTCCCCGCGGTCAGCCCCAGCATTTT.

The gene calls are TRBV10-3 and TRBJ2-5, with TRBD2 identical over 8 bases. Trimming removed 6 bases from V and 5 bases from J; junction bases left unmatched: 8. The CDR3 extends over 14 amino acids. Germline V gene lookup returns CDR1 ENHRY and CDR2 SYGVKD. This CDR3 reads CAIRPGGERETQYF. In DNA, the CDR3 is TGTGCCATCAGGCCGGGGGGGGAGCGGGAGACCCAGTACTTC.

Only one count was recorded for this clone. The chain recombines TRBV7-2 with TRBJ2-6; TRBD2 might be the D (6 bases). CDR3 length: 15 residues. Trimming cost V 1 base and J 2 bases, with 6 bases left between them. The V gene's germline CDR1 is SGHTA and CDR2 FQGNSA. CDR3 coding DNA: TGTGCCAGCAGCTTAGGGGGGGCTGGGGCCAACGTCCTGACTTTC. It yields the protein CASSLGGAGANVLTF.

CDR3: CASSTTGSPLHF. The CDR3 DNA sequence: TGTGCCAGCAGTACGACCGGTTCACCCCTCCACTTT. V gene TRBV27 combines with J gene TRBJ1-6; D not resolved. V lost 5 bases and J 9 bases, leaving 8 bases between the germline ends. Per germline, CDR1 MNHEY and CDR2 SMNVEV (reference sequence). This CDR3 region has 12 residues.

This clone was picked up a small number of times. CDR3 nucleotide sequence: TGTGCCAGCACCCCTGTGGGAGGCGGCTACAATGAGCAGTTCTTC. It codes for CASTPVGGGYNEQFF. The gene calls are TRBV5-4 and TRBJ2-1; tentative D call: TRBD2 (6 bases). The CDR3 covers 15 residues. Per the germline V gene, CDR1 is SGHNT and CDR2 is YYREEE (reference sequence). The germline V and J ends were trimmed by 6 bases and 3 bases, with 16 bases remaining between them.

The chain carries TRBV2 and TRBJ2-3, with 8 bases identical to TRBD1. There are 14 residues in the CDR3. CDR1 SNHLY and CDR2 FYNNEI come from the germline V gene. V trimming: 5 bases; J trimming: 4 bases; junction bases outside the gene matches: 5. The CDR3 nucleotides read TGTGCCAGCAGTATGTCAGGGGGCGCAGATACGCAGTATTTT. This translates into CASSMSGGADTQYF.

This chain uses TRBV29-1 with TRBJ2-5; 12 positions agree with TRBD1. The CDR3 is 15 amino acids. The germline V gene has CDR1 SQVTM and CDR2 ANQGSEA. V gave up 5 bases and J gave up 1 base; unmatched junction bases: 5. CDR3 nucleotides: TGCAGCGTTCGACCGGGACAGGGGGCCCAAGAGACCCAGTACTTC. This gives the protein CSVRPGQGAQETQYF.

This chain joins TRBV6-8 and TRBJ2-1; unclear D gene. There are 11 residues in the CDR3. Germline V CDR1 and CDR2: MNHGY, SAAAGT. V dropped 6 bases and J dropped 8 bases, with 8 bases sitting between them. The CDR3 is CASSPMDEQFF. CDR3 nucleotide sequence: TGTGCCAGCAGCCCCATGGATGAGCAGTTCTTC.